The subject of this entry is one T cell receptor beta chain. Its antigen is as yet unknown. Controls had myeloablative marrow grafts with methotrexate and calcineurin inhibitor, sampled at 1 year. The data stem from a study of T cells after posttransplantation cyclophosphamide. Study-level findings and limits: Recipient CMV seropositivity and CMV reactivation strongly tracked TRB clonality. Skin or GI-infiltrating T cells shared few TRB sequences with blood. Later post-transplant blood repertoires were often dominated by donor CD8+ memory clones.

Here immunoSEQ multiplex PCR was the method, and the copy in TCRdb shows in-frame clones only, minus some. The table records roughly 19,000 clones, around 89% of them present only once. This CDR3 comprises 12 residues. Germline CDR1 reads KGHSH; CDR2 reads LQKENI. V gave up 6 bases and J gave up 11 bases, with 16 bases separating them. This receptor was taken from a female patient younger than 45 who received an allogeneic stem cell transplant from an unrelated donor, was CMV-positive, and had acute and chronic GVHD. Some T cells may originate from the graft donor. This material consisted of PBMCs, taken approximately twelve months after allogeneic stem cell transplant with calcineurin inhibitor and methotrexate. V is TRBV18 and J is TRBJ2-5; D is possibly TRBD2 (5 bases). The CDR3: CASSSPGKPQYF. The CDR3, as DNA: TGTGCCAGCTCGTCCCCGGGGAAACCACAGTACTTC.